This TCR beta chain came from a study of T cells in Graves' hyperthyroidism and ophthalmopathy. In patients aged 18 to 65, hyperthyroidism was newly diagnosed, with duration under 2 months. TCR beta CDR3 regions were amplified from RNA transcripts. HTBI primers were employed in a first-round RT-PCR of the TCR CDR3. Via MiXCR, TCRdb re-called the multiplex PCR reads, giving one row per CDR3 protein. The sample lists around 620,000 distinct CDR3 sequences; roughly 16% were seen once. V lost 3 bases and J 10 bases, leaving 19 bases between the germline ends. There are 15 residues in the CDR3. Germline CDR1 reads MDHEN; CDR2 reads SYDVKM.

The sequencing sample was made of blood. V and J are TRBV28 and TRBJ1-5; D is possibly TRBD1 (5 bases). The clonotype was recovered from a woman aged 25 to 39 with Graves' hyperthyroidism. This CDR3 reads CASSFKGKRAVPQHF. The CDR3 DNA reads as TGTGCCAGCAGTTTCAAGGGGAAGAGGGCTGTACCCCAGCATTTT.